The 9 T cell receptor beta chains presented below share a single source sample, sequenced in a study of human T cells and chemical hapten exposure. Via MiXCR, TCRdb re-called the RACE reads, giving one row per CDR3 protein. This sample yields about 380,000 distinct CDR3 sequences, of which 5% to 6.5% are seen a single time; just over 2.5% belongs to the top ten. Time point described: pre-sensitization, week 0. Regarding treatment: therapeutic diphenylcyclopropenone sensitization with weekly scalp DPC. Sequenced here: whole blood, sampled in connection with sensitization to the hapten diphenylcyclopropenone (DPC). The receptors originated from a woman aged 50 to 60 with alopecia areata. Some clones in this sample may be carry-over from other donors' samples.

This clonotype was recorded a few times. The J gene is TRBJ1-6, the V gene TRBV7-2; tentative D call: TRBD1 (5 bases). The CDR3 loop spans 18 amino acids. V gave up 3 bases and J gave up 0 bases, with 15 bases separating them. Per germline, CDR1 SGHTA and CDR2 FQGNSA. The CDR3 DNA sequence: TGTGCCAGCAGCTTTGCGGGGCAGCGGAGCTCCTATAATTCACCCCTCCACTTT. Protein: CASSFAGQRSSYNSPLHF.

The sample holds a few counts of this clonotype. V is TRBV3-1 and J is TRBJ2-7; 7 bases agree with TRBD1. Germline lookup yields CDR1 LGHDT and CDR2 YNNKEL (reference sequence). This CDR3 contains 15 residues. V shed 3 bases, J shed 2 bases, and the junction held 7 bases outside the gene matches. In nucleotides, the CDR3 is TGTGCCAGCAGCCATCCTGGACAGGTTCCCTACGAGCAGTACTTC. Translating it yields CASSHPGQVPYEQYF.

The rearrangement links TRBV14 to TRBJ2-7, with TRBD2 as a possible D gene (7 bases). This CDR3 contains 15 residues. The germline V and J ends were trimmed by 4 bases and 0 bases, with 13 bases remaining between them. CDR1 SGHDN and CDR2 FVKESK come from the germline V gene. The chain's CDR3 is CASSLGRGASYEQYF. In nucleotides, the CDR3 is TGTGCCAGCAGCCTGGGTCGGGGGGCCTCCTACGAGCAGTACTTC.

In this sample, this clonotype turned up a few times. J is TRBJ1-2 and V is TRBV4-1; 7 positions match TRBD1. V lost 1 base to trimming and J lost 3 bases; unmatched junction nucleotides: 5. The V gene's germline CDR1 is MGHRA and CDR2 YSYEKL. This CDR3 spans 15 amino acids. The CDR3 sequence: CASSQGQGVDYGYTF. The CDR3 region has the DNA TGCGCCAGCAGCCAAGGACAGGGTGTGGACTATGGCTACACCTTC.

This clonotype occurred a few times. The CDR3, as DNA: TGTGCCAGCAGTTACTTGCTAGGGGGAACAGATACGCAGTATTTT. Translating it yields CASSYLLGGTDTQYF. The chain combines TRBV6-5 with TRBJ2-3; the D gene is possibly TRBD1 (6 bases). The CDR3 sequence is 15 residues long. Germline assignment: CDR1 MNHEY and CDR2 SVGAGI. V was clipped by 1 base and J by 3 bases, with 11 bases between them.

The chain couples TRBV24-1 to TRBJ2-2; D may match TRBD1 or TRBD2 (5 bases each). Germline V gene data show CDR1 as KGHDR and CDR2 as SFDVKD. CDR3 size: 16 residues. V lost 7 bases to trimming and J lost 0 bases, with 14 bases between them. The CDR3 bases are TGTGCCACCAGCGAGACCGGGACCGCGAACACCGGGGAGCTGTTTTTT. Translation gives CATSETGTANTGELFF.

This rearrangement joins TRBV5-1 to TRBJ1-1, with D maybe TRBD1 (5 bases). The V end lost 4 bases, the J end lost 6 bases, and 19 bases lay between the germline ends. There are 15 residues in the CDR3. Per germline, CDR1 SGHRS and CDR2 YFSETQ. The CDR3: CASSLLPKGEAEAFF. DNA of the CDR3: TGCGCCAGCAGCCTGCTACCGAAAGGGGAGGCTGAAGCTTTCTTT.

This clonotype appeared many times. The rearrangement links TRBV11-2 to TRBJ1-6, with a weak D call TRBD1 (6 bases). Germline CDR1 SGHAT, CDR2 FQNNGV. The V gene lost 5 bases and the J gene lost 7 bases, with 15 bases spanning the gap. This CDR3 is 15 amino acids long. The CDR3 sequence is CASSPRQDSNSPLHF. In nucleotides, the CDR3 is TGTGCCAGCAGCCCCAGACAGGACAGCAATTCACCCCTCCACTTT. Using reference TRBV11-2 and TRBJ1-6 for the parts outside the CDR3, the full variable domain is EAGVAQSPRYKIIEKRQSVAFWCNPISGHATLYWYQQILGQGPKLLIQFQNNGVVDDSQLPKDRFSAERLKGVDSTLKIQPAKLEDSAVYLCASSPRQDSNSPLHFGNGTRLTVT.

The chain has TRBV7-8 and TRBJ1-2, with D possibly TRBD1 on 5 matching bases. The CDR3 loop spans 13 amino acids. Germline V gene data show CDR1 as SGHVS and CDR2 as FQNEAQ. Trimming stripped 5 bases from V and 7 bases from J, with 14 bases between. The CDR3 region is CASSRGTVGGYTF. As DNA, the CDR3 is TGTGCCAGCAGCCGCGGGACGGTTGGTGGCTACACCTTC.